The 2 T cell receptor beta chains below were found in one sample sequenced in a study of T cells in Graves' hyperthyroidism and ophthalmopathy. Regions amplified from RNA transcripts were the TCR beta CDR3 regions. When the TCR CDR3 underwent first-round RT-PCR, the HTBI primer set was used. TCRdb passed the multiplex PCR reads through MiXCR, listing each CDR3 protein once. The table includes 500,000 to 800,000 distinct CDR3 sequences, roughly 46% detected once. Sequencing input: peripheral blood or thyroid tissue (not recorded which). The receptors shown here come from an adult man with Graves' disease, either hyperthyroidism or ophthalmopathy (not recorded which).

There are many counts of this clonotype. A read error may account for a junction end that differs from germline. V gene TRBV5-1 combines with J gene TRBJ1-5; no firm D call. The CDR3 is made up of 14 amino acids. From germline, CDR1 is SGHRS and CDR2 YFSETQ. CDR3 in DNA: TGTGCCAGCAGCTTAGTAGCGGGGAATCAGCCCCAGCATTTT. Protein: CASSLVAGNQPQHF.

This clonotype showed up just once. This CDR3 reads CASSLLAGQHGYTF. In DNA, the CDR3 is TGTGCCAGCAGTTTACTAGCGGGGCAGCATGGCTACACCTTC. The chain uses TRBV2 and TRBJ1-2, with D perhaps matching TRBD1 (5 bases). This CDR3 has 14 amino acids. Germline V lookup: CDR1 SNHLY, CDR2 FYNNEI. Trimming shortened V by 5 bases and J by 6 bases, and 16 bases separated the two germline ends.